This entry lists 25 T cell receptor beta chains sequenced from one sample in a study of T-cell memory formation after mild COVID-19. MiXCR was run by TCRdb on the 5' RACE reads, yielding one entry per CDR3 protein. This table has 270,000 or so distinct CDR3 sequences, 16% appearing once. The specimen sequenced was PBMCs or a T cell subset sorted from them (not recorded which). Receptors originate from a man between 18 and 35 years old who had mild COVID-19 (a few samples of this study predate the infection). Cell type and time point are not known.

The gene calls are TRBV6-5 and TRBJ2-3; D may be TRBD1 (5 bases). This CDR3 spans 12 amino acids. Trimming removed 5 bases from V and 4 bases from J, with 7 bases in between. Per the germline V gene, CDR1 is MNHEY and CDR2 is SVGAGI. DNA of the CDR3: TGTGCCAGCAGTACGACAGCAGATACGCAGTATTTT. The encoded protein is CASSTTADTQYF.

The CDR3 region is CASSDHGTGELFF. CDR3 coding DNA: TGTGCCAGCAGTGACCATGGCACCGGGGAGCTGTTTTTT. The chain carries TRBV2 and TRBJ2-2; D remains unclear. Germline CDR1 reads SNHLY; CDR2 reads FYNNEI. V lost 3 bases to trimming and J lost 4 bases, with 6 bases between them. The CDR3 runs to 13 residues.

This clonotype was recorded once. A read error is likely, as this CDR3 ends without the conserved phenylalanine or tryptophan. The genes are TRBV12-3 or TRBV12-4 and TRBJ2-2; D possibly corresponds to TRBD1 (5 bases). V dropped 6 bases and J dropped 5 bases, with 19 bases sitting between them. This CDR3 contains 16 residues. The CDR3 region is CASSPTRAFGTGELFL. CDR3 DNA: TGTGCCAGCAGCCCAACCAGGGCCTTCGGGACCGGGGAGCTGTTTCTT.

DNA of the CDR3: TGTGCCAGCAGCTTGGGGGGAGGGTCGAACACTGAAGCTTTCTTT. Translated: CASSLGGGSNTEAFF. The chain is built from TRBV7-2 and TRBJ1-1; D might be TRBD1 (5 bases). Trimming cost V 3 bases and J 1 base, with 12 bases left between them. CDR1 is SGHTA, CDR2 FQGNSA, per germline. The CDR3 spans 15 residues.

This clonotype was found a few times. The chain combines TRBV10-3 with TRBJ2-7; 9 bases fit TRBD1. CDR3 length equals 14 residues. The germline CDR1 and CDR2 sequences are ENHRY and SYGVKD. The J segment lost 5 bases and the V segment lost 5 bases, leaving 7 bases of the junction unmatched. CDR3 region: CAISFGTGTNEQYF. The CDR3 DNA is TGTGCCATCAGTTTCGGGACAGGGACGAACGAGCAGTACTTC.

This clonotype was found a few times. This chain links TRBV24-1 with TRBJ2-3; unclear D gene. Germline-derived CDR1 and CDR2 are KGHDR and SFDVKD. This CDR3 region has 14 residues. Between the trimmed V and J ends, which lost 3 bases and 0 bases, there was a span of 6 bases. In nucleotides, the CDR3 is TGTGCCACCAGTGATCGTAGAAGCACAGATACGCAGTATTTT. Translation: CATSDRRSTDTQYF.

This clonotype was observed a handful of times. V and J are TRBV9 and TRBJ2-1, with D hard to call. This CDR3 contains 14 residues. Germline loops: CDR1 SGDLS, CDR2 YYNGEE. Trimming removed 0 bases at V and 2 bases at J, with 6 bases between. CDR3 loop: CASSVGEAYNEQFF. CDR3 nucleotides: TGTGCCAGCAGCGTAGGGGAAGCCTACAATGAGCAGTTCTTC.

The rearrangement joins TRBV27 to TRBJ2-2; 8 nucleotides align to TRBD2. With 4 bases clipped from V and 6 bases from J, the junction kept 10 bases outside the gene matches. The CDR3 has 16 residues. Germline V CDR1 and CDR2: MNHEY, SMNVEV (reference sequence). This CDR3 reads CASSWYGGGRPGELFF. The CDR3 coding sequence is TGTGCCAGCAGTTGGTATGGCGGGGGGCGCCCCGGGGAGCTGTTTTTT.

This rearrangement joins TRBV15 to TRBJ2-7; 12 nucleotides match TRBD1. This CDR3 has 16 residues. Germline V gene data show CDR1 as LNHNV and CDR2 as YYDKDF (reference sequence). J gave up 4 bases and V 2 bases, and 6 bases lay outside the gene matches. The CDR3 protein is CATSRLGGQGAYEQYF. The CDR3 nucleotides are TGTGCCACCAGCAGACTCGGGGGACAGGGGGCATACGAGCAGTACTTC.

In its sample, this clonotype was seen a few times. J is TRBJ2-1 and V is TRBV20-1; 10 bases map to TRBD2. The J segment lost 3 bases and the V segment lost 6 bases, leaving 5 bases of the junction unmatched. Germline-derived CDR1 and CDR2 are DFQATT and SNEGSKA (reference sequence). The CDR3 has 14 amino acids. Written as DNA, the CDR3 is TGCAGTGCCCGGGTAGCGGGGGGCTACAATGAGCAGTTCTTC. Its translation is CSARVAGGYNEQFF.

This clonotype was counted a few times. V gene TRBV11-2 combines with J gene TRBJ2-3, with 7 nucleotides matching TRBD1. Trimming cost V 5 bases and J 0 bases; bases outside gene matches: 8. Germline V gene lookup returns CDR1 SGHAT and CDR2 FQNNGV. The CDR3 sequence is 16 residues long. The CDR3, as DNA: TGTGCCAGCAGCCCAGGGGGAACTCTTAGCACAGATACGCAGTATTTT. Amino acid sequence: CASSPGGTLSTDTQYF.

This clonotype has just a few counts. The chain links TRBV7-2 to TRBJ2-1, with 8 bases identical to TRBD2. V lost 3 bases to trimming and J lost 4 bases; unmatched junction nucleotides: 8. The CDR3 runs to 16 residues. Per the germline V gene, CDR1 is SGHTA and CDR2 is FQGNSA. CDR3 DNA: TGTGCCAGCAGCTTCCGGCGGGGGGCTCCATACAATGAGCAGTTCTTC. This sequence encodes CASSFRRGAPYNEQFF.

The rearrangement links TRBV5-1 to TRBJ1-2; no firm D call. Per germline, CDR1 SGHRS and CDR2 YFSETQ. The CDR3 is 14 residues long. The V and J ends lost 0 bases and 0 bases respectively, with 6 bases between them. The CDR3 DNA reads TGCGCCAGCAGCTTGGAAGGTTCTAACTATGGCTACACCTTC. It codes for CASSLEGSNYGYTF.

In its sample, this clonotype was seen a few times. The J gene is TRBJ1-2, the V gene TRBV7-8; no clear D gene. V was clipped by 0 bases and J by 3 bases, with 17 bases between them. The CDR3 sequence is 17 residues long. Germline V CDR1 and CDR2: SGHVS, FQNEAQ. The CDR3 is CASSLAPGAGIYYGYTF. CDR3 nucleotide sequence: TGTGCCAGCAGCTTAGCTCCAGGCGCCGGGATTTACTATGGCTACACCTTC.

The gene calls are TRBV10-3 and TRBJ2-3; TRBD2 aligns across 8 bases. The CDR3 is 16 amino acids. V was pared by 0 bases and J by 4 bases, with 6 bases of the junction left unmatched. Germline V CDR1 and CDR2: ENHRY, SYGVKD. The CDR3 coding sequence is TGTGCCATCAGTGAGTCCAGCGGGGGAGGCGCAGATACGCAGTATTTT. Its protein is CAISESSGGGADTQYF.

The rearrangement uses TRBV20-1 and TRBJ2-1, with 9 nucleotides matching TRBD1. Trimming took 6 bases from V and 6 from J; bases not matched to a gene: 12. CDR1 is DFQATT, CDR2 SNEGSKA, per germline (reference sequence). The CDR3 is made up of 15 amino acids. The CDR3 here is CSAAPRDRVINEQFF. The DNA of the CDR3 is TGCAGTGCAGCGCCCCGGGACAGGGTAATCAATGAGCAGTTCTTC.

CDR3 nucleotides: TGCAGCGTTGTAGGGGGTCTCTCCTATGGCTACACCTTC. Residues: CSVVGGLSYGYTF. The rearrangement uses TRBV29-1 and TRBJ1-2, with TRBD1 as a possible D gene (6 bases). Germline V gene data show CDR1 as SQVTM and CDR2 as ANQGSEA. The length of the CDR3 is 13 residues. Deletions cut 4 bases from V and 4 bases from J, with 13 bases between.

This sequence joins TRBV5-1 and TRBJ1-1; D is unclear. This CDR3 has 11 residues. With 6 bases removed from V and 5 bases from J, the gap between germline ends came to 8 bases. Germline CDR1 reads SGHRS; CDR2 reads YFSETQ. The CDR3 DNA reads TGCGCCAGCAAAAAGAAAACTGAAGCTTTCTTT. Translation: CASKKKTEAFF.

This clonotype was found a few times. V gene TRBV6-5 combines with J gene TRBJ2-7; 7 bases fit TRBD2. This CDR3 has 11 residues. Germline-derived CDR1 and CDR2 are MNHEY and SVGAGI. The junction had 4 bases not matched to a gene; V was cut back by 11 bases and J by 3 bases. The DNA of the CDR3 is TGTGCCGTGGGAGGGATCTACGAGCAGTACTTC. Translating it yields CAVGGIYEQYF.

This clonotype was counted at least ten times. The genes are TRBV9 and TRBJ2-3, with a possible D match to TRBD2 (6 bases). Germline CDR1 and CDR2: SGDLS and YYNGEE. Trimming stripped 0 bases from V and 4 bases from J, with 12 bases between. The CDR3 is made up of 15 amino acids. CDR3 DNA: TGTGCCAGCAGCGTAGGGGCTAGCGAGTCAGATACGCAGTATTTT. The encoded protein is CASSVGASESDTQYF.

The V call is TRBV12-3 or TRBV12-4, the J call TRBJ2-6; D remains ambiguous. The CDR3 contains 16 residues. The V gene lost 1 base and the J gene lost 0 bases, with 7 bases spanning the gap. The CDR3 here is CASSLEHNSGANVLTF. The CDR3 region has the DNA TGTGCCAGCAGTTTAGAACATAACTCTGGGGCCAACGTCCTGACTTTC.

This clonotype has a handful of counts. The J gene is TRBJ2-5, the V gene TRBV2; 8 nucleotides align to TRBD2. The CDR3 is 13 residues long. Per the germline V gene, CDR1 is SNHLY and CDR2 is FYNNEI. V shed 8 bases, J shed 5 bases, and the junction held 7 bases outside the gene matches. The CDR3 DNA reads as TGTGCCAGCGGAGATAGCGGGGCGGAGACCCAGTACTTC. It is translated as CASGDSGAETQYF.

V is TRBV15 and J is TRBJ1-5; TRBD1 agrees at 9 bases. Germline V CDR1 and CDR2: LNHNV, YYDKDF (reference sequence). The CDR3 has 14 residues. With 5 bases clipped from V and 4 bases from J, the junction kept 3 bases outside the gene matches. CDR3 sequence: CATSGTGTNQPQHF. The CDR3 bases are TGTGCCACCAGCGGGACAGGGACAAATCAGCCCCAGCATTTT.

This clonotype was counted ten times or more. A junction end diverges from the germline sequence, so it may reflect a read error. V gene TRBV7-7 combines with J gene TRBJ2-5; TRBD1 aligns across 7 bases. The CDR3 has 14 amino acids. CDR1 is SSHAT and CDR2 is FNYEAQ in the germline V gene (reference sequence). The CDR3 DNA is TGTGCTAGCAGCCTGACAGGGCCGGTAGAGACCCAGTACTTC. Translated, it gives CASSLTGPVETQYF.

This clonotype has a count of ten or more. The CDR3 DNA is TGCGCCAGCAGCGTACTAGGAGGAAACATTCAGTACTTC. The encoded protein is CASSVLGGNIQYF. The V and J genes are TRBV5-1 and TRBJ2-4; the D gene is possibly TRBD2 (5 bases). The CDR3 runs 13 residues. Germline V gene lookup returns CDR1 SGHRS and CDR2 YFSETQ. The V and J ends lost 4 bases and 6 bases respectively, with 11 bases between them. Full variable domain (outside the CDR3, taken from reference TRBV5-1 and TRBJ2-4): KAGVTQTPRYLIKTRGQQVTLSCSPISGHRSVSWYQQTPGQGLQFLFEYFSETQRNKGNFPGRFSGRQFSNSRSEMNVSTLELGDSALYLCASSVLGGNIQYFGAGTRLSVL.